The 25 T cell receptor beta chains given below trace back to one sample, sequenced in a study of OX40 agonist ivuxolimab in advanced cancers. Assay used: immunoSEQ multiplex PCR; TCRdb lists only in-frame clones, some missing. The repertoire holds under 70,000 clones, with more than 75% as singletons. This specimen was CD4+ or CD8+ T cells sorted from blood, taken in a trial of the OX40 agonist ivuxolimab. Receptors were obtained from an adult with an advanced solid tumor such as melanoma, head and neck, liver or kidney cancer.

This chain's CDR3 is CASSPKNRETQYF. CDR3 DNA: TGTGCCAGCAGCCCGAAGAATCGAGAGACCCAGTACTTC. The rearrangement uses TRBV5-6 and TRBJ2-5; no clear D gene. This CDR3 is 13 amino acids long. Germline assignment: CDR1 SGHDT and CDR2 YYEEEE. The germline V and J ends were trimmed by 4 bases and 4 bases, with 11 bases remaining between them.

This chain connects TRBV7-2 to TRBJ1-2; tentatively, D is TRBD1 (6 bases). The CDR3 extends over 15 amino acids. Germline assignment: CDR1 SGHTA and CDR2 FQGNSA. The germline V and J ends were trimmed by 4 bases and 5 bases, with 17 bases remaining between them. Here the CDR3 reads CASSSTSSGAYGYTF. CDR3 sequence (DNA): TGTGCCAGCAGCTCTACGAGTTCGGGGGCGTATGGCTACACCTTC.

J is TRBJ2-7 and V is TRBV21-1; the D call TRBD1 from the table was never checked on the DNA. TRBV21-1 has pseudogene status. The CDR3 extends over 12 amino acids. CDR3 sequence reads: CASRRDRDEQYF. The CDR3 bases are TGTGCCAGCCGCCGGGACAGGGACGAGCAGTACTTC.

This clone was counted only a few times. V usage is TRBV4-3 and J usage is TRBJ2-3; no clear D. The CDR3 is made up of 15 amino acids. Germline CDR1 is LGHNA and CDR2 is YSLEER. V was shortened by 1 base and J by 6 bases, with 14 bases between the two germline ends. The chain's CDR3 is CASSQARHVPDTQYF. The CDR3 nucleotides read TGCGCCAGCAGCCAAGCCCGTCATGTCCCGGATACGCAGTATTTT.

V and J are TRBV7-2 and TRBJ2-7; TRBD2 matches 9 bases. There are 15 residues in the CDR3. Germline CDR1 reads SGHTA; CDR2 reads FQGNSA. V trimming: 3 bases; J trimming: 4 bases; junction bases outside the gene matches: 7. For the CDR3, the DNA is TGTGCCAGCAGCTTGGAGTGGACTAGCGATTACGAGCAGTACTTC. This encodes CASSLEWTSDYEQYF. The full variable domain, in which reference TRBV7-2 and TRBJ2-7 provide the parts outside the CDR3, is GAGVSQSPSNKVTEKGKDVELRCDPISGHTALYWYRQSLGQGLEFLIYFQGNSAPDKSGLPSDRFSAERTGGSVSTLTIQRTQQEDSAVYLCASSLEWTSDYEQYFGPGTRLTVT.

The rearrangement joins TRBV10-1 to TRBJ2-3; D gene unclear. The CDR3 has 11 amino acids. V gave up 8 bases and J gave up 5 bases, with 8 bases separating them. CDR1 and CDR2 (germline): WNHNN, SYGVQD (reference sequence). CDR3 protein: CASGFRDTQYF. The DNA for the CDR3 is TGCGCCAGCGGATTCAGAGATACGCAGTATTTT.

This sequence joins TRBV5-4 and TRBJ1-4; tentative D call: TRBD1 (5 bases). Germline V gene data show CDR1 as SGHNT and CDR2 as YYREEE (reference sequence). The V end lost 0 bases, the J end lost 5 bases, and 8 bases lay between the germline ends. The CDR3 spans 14 residues. CDR3 DNA: TGTGCCAGCAGCTTGGACGGGGGAAATGAAAAACTGTTTTTT. Its protein product is CASSLDGGNEKLFF. The full variable domain, completed using reference TRBV5-4 and TRBJ1-4, is ETGVTQSPTHLIKTRGQQVTLRCSSQSGHNTVSWYQQALGQGPQFIFQYYREEENGRGNFPPRFSGLQFPNYSSELNVNALELDDSALYLCASSLDGGNEKLFFGSGTQLSVL.

This clone has more than one count but fewer than ten. The chain combines TRBV6-5 with TRBJ1-5; no reliable D call. Between the trimmed V and J ends, which lost 0 bases and 7 bases, there was a span of 13 bases. The CDR3 has 15 amino acids. Germline CDR1 MNHEY, CDR2 SVGAGI. The CDR3 DNA reads as TGTGCCAGCAGTTACTCGTTCGGGGAAGGGCAGCCCCAGCATTTT. Amino acids: CASSYSFGEGQPQHF.

V usage is TRBV2 and J usage is TRBJ2-6, with D possibly being TRBD1 (7 bases). V lost 7 bases, J lost 0 bases, and 25 bases lay in between. This CDR3 region has 20 residues. Germline CDR1 reads SNHLY; CDR2 reads FYNNEI. Here the CDR3 DNA reads TGTGCCAGCAACCCCCTATATGGCGGGACAGCGCTCTCTGGGGCCAACGTCCTGACTTTC. The encoded protein is CASNPLYGGTALSGANVLTF.

This sequence joins TRBV15 and TRBJ2-7; D not certain. Trimming removed 3 bases at V and 3 bases at J, with 12 bases between. The CDR3 has 14 residues. Germline V gene data show CDR1 as LNHNV and CDR2 as YYDKDF (reference sequence). CDR3 in amino acids: CATSRDPWSYEQYF. Written as DNA, the CDR3 is TGTGCCACCAGCAGGGACCCGTGGAGCTACGAGCAGTACTTC. Supplemented by reference TRBV15 and TRBJ2-7, the full variable domain reads DAMVIQNPRYQVTQFGKPVTLSCSQTLNHNVMYWYQQKSSQAPKLLFHYYDKDFNNEADTPDNFQSRRPNTSFCFLDIRSPGLGDTAMYLCATSRDPWSYEQYFGPGTRLTVT.

This clone was counted a single time. The gene calls are TRBV9 and TRBJ2-1; D unresolved. The germline CDR1 and CDR2 sequences are SGDLS and YYNGEE. V lost 3 bases and J 5 bases, leaving 12 bases between the germline ends. The CDR3 consists of 14 residues. The CDR3 DNA follows: TGTGCCAGCAGCGGGGGTCATATCAACAATGAGCAGTTCTTC. Translation gives CASSGGHINNEQFF.

This chain uses TRBV30 with TRBJ2-7, with D perhaps matching TRBD1 (6 bases). Germline assignment: CDR1 GTSNPN and CDR2 SVGIG (reference sequence). The CDR3 is 12 amino acids. Trimming stripped 1 base from V and 7 bases from J, with 11 bases between. The CDR3 DNA reads as TGTGCCTGGAGTGGGCAGGGGCTTGAGCAGTACTTC. This gives the protein CAWSGQGLEQYF.

The chain couples TRBV11-2 to TRBJ2-3; 11 bases align to TRBD2. The ends lost 5 bases at V and 9 bases at J; junction bases unmatched: 10. CDR1 is SGHAT and CDR2 is FQNNGV in the germline V gene. The CDR3 contains 15 residues. CDR3 in amino acids: CASSTRSSGRETQYF. The CDR3 DNA sequence: TGTGCCAGCAGCACCCGGAGTAGCGGGAGGGAAACGCAGTATTTT.

This clone was observed a few times. V gene TRBV7-9 combines with J gene TRBJ2-7; no firm D call. V was pared by 3 bases and J by 5 bases, with 8 bases between. The germline V gene has CDR1 SEHNR and CDR2 FQNEAQ (reference sequence). The CDR3 runs to 12 residues. CDR3 bases: TGTGCCAGCAGCTTGGCCGACCACGAGCAGTACTTC. This sequence encodes CASSLADHEQYF.

The CDR3 bases are TGTGCCAGCTCTACCCAGCCGGGGGGCGACACCGGGGAGCTGTTTTTT. Translated: CASSTQPGGDTGELFF. The genes are TRBV18 and TRBJ2-2, with D possibly matching TRBD2 (7 bases). The germline V and J ends were trimmed by 6 bases and 3 bases, with 17 bases remaining between them. The germline gives CDR1 KGHSH, CDR2 LQKENI. The CDR3 is made up of 16 amino acids.

The chain couples TRBV11-1 to TRBJ1-1; D is perhaps TRBD1 (5 bases). The CDR3 contains 12 residues. CDR1 is SGHAT and CDR2 is FQDESV in the germline V gene (reference sequence). V was cut by 3 bases and J by 12 bases, with 14 bases left in between. CDR3 DNA sequence: TGTGCCAGCAGCTTCACGGGGCCCTTTACTTTCTTT. This codes for CASSFTGPFTFF.

The chain employs TRBV27 and TRBJ1-1; D perhaps matches TRBD1 (5 bases). Trimming shortened V by 1 base and J by 4 bases, and 16 bases separated the two germline ends. CDR3 size: 16 residues. Germline CDR1 reads MNHEY; CDR2 reads SMNVEV (reference sequence). The CDR3 reads CASSLYGAQVGTEAFF. Here the CDR3 DNA reads TGTGCCAGCAGTTTATACGGGGCCCAAGTGGGCACTGAAGCTTTCTTT.

V is TRBV12-5 and J is TRBJ1-1; D remains unclear. Germline CDR1 and CDR2: LGHNT and FRNRAP. The CDR3 length is 14 residues. Trimming shortened V by 1 base and J by 1 base, and 7 bases separated the two germline ends. The DNA for the CDR3 is TGTGCTAGTGGTTTGGACCCGGGGAACACTGAAGCTTTCTTT. It yields the protein CASGLDPGNTEAFF.

The rearrangement joins TRBV25-1 to TRBJ1-4, with D possibly TRBD1 on 5 matching bases. Germline V lookup: CDR1 MGHDK, CDR2 SYGVNS. Trimming removed 1 base at V and 5 bases at J, with 14 bases between. The CDR3 totals 16 residues. The CDR3: CASSELGAGQNEKLFF. CDR3 nucleotides: TGTGCCAGCAGTGAATTAGGGGCAGGGCAAAATGAAAAACTGTTTTTT.

This chain connects TRBV4-1 to TRBJ2-3, with TRBD2 matching over 10 bases. J was trimmed by 6 bases and V by 0 bases; bases with no gene match: 9. Germline V gene lookup returns CDR1 MGHRA and CDR2 YSYEKL. This CDR3 is built from 17 residues. The CDR3 DNA follows: TGCGCCAGCAGCCAAGAGCTAGCGGGAGTTAAGGGGGATACGCAGTATTTT. Translated: CASSQELAGVKGDTQYF.

The chain couples TRBV21-1 to TRBJ2-6; TRBD1 is the table's D call, not checked against the DNA. TRBV21-1 is a documented pseudogene. The CDR3 is 17 residues long. The CDR3 spells CASSRTVLPSGANVLTF. In DNA form, the CDR3 reads TGTGCCAGCAGCAGGACAGTGTTACCCTCTGGGGCCAACGTCCTGACTTTC.

V usage is TRBV5-4 and J usage is TRBJ2-3; no firm D call. Per germline, CDR1 SGHNT and CDR2 YYREEE (reference sequence). CDR3 length: 11 amino acids. Trimming removed 7 bases from V and 3 bases from J, with 6 bases in between. The CDR3 region is CASASTDTQYF. As DNA, the CDR3 is TGTGCCAGCGCCAGTACAGATACGCAGTATTTT.

The V call is TRBV10-2, the J call TRBJ2-2; 7 bases are a match to TRBD1. The CDR3 is 15 residues long. The ends lost 1 base at V and 3 bases at J; junction bases unmatched: 2. Germline V CDR1 and CDR2: WSHSY, SAAADI. The CDR3 bases are TGCGCCAGCAGTGAGTTGGGACAGTACACCGGGGAGCTGTTTTTT. Translating it yields CASSELGQYTGELFF.

This clone was counted only a few times. The rearrangement joins TRBV19 to TRBJ1-2; possible D gene TRBD1, 5 bases. This CDR3 has 14 residues. Trimming took off 5 bases at V and 4 bases at J, with 14 bases between the two ends. CDR1 and CDR2 from the germline V gene are LNHDA and SQIVND (reference sequence). The CDR3 nucleotides are TGTGCCAGTAGTCCGGGGACGGTTACCTATGGCTACACCTTC. It yields the protein CASSPGTVTYGYTF.

V usage is TRBV28 and J usage is TRBJ2-7; 9 bases match TRBD1. Trimming removed 2 bases from V and 3 bases from J; junction bases left unmatched: 11. The CDR3 extends over 17 amino acids. CDR1 and CDR2 (germline): MDHEN, SYDVKM. The CDR3 DNA reads as TGTGCCAGCAGTTTAGGGGGCGAGGGGACAGGGCGCTACGAGCAGTACTTC. Its protein is CASSLGGEGTGRYEQYF. Drawing the rest from reference TRBV28 and TRBJ2-7, the complete variable domain is DVKVTQSSRYLVKRTGEKVFLECVQDMDHENMFWYRQDPGLGLRLIYFSYDVKMKEKGDIPEGYSVSREKKERFSLILESASTNQTSMYLCASSLGGEGTGRYEQYFGPGTRLTVT.